This TCR beta chain was sequenced in a study of blood T cell repertoires in COVID-19. Study-wide context: Samples of COVID-19 (acute and convalescent) were obtained from the United States, Italy and Spain. Sources were T cells, B-cell-depleted T cells, or PBMCs; the material itself was cDNA or gDNA.

Methods used by the authors: Amplification from reference gene primers served as the basis for estimated nucleated cell counts. Sequencing used immunoSEQ multiplex PCR; TCRdb keeps in-frame clones, though not all of them. V, J and clone size reflect that table, while D and trimming were determined from the DNA. The sample includes under 200,000 clones, more than 65% of them seen just once. CDR1 and CDR2 from the germline V gene are MNHEY and SVGAGI. V was cut by 2 bases and J by 7 bases, with 20 bases left in between. This CDR3 has 16 amino acids. The chain couples TRBV6-5 to TRBJ1-2; maybe TRBD1 (6 bases). The sample consisted of peripheral blood. The source of this sequence is a man between 65 and 85 years old with active or convalescent COVID-19. CDR3 protein: CASSYGGHRNLPGYTF. The CDR3 DNA follows: TGTGCCAGCAGTTACGGGGGACACCGCAACCTGCCTGGCTACACCTTC.